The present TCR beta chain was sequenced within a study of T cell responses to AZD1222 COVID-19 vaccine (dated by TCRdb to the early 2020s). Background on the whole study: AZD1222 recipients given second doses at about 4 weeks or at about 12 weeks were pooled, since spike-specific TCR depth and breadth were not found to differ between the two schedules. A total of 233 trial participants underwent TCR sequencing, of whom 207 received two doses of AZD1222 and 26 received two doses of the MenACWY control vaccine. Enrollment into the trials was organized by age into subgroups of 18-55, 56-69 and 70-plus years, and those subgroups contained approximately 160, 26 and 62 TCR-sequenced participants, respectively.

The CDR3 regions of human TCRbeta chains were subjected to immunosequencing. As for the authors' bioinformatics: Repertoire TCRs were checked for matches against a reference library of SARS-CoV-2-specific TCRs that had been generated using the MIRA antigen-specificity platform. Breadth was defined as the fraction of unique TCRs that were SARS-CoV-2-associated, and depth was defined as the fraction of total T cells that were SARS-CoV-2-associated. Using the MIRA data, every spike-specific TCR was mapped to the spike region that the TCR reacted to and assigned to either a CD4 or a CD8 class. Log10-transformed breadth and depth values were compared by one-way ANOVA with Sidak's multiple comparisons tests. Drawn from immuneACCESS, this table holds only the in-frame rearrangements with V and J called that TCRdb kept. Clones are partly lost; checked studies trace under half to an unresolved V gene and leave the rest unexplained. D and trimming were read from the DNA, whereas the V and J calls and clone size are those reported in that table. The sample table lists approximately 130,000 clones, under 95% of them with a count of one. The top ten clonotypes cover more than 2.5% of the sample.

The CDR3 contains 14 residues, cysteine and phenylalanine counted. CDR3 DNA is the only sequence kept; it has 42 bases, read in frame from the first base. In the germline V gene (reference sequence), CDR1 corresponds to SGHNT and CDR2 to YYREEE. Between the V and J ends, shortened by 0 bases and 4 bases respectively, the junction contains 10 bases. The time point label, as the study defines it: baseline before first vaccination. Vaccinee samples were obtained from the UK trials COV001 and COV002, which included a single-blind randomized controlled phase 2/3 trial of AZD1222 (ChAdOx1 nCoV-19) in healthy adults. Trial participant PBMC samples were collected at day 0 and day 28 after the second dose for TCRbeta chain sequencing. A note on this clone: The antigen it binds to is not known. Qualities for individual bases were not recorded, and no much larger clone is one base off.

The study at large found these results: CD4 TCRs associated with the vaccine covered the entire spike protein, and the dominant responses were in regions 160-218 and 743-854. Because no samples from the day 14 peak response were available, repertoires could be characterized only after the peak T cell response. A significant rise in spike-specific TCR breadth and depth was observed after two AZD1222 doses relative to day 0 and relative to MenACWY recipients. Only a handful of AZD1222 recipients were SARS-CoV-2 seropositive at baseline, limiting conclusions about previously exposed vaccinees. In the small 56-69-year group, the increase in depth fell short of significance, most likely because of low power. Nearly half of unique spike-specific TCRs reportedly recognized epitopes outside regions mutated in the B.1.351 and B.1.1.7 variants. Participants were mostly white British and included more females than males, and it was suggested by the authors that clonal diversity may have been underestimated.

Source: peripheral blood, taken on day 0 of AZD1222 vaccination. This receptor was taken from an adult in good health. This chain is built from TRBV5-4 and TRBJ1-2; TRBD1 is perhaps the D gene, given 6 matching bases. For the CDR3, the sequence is CASSLVGAGYGYTF. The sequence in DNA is TGTGCCAGCAGCTTGGTGGGGGCAGGCTATGGCTACACCTTC.